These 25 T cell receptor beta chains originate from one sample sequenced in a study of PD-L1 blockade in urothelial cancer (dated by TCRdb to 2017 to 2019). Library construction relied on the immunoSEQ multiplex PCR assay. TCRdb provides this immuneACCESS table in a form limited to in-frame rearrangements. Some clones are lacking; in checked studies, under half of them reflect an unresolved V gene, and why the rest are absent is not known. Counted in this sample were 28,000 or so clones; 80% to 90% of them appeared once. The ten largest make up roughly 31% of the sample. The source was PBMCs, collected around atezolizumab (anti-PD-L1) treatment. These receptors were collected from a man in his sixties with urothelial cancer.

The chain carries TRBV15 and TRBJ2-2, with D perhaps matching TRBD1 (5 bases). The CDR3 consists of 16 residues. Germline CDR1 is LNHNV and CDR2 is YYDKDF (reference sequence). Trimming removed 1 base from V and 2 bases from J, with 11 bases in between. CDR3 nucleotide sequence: TGTGCCACCAGCAGAGCGGATGGGGCTAACACCGGGGAGCTGTTTTTT. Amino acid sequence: CATSRADGANTGELFF.

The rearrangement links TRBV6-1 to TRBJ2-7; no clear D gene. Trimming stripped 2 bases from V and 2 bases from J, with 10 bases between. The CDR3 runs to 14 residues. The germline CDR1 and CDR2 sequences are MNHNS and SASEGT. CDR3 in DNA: TGTGCCAGCAGTGAATACGACATGACCTACGAGCAGTACTTC. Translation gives CASSEYDMTYEQYF.

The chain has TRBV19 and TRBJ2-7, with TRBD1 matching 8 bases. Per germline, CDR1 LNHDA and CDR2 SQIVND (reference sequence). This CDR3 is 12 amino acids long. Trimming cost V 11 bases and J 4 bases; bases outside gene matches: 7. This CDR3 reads CAGGQGRYEQYF. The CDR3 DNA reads TGTGCCGGAGGACAGGGTCGGTACGAGCAGTACTTC.

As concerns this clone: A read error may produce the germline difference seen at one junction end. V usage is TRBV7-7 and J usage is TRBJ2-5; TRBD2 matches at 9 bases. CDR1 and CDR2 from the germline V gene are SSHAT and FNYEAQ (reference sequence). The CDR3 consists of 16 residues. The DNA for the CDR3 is TGTGCTAGCAGCTTAGGGGGACTAGCAGTACAAGAGACCCAGTACTTC. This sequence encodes CASSLGGLAVQETQYF.

This CDR3 is CASSFSGGAVNEQFF. For the CDR3, the DNA is TGCGCCAGCAGCTTTAGCGGGGGGGCTGTCAATGAGCAGTTCTTC. The chain carries TRBV5-1 and TRBJ2-1, with 11 positions matching TRBD2. The CDR3 sequence is 15 residues long. Germline values: CDR1 SGHRS, CDR2 YFSETQ. The V gene end was trimmed by 2 bases and the J gene end by 6 bases; junction bases not matched to a gene: 4.

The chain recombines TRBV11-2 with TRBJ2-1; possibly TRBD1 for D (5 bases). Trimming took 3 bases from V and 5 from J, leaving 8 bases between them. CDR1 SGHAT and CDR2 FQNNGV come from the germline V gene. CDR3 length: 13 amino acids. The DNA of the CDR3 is TGTGCCAGCAGCTTGGGGCTCAACAATGAGCAGTTCTTC. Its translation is CASSLGLNNEQFF.

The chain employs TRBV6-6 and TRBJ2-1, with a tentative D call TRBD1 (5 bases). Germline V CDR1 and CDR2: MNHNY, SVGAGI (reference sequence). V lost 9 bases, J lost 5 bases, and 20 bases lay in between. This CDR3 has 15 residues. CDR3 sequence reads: CASSRQTRPDNEQFF. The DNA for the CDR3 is TGTGCCAGTTCCCGACAGACCAGACCAGACAATGAGCAGTTCTTC.

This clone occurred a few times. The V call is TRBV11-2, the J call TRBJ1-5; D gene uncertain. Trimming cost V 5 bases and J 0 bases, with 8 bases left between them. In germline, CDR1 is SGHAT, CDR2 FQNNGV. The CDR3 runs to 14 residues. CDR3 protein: CASSLSDSNQPQHF. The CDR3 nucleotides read TGTGCCAGCAGCCTCTCAGATAGCAATCAGCCCCAGCATTTT.

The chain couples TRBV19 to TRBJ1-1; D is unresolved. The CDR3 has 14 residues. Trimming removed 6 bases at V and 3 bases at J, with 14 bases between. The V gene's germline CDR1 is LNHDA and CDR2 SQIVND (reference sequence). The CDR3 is CASSRVQEDTEAFF. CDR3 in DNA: TGTGCCAGTAGCCGCGTCCAAGAAGACACTGAAGCTTTCTTT.

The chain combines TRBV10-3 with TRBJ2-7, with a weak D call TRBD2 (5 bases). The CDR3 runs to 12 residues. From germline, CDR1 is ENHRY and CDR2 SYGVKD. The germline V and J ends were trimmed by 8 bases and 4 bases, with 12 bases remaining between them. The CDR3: CAIRGGDYEQYF. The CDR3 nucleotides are TGTGCCATCCGGGGTGGGGATTACGAGCAGTACTTC.

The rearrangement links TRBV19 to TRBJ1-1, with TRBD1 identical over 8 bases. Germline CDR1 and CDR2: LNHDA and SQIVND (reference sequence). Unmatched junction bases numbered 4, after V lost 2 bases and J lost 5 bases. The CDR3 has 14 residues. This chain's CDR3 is CASSIQGAGTEAFF. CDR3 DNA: TGTGCCAGTAGTATACAGGGGGCAGGGACTGAAGCTTTCTTT.

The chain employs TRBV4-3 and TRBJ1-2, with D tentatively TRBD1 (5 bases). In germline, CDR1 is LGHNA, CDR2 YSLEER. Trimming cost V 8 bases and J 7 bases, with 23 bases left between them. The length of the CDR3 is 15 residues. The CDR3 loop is CASSPGGGSVSGYTF. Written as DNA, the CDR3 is TGCGCCAGCTCCCCGGGCGGGGGGAGCGTAAGTGGCTACACCTTC.

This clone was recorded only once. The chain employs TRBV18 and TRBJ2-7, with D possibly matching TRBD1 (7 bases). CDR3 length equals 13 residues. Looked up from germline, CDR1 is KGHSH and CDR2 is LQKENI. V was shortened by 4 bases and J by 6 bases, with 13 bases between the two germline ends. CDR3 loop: CASSLGTAGEQYF. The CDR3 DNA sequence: TGTGCCAGCTCACTCGGGACAGCGGGCGAGCAGTACTTC.

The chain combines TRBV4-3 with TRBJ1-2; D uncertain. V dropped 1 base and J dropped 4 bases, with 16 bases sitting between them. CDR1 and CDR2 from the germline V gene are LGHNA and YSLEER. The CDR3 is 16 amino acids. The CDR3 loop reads CASSQGGTTIGYGYTF. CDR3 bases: TGCGCCAGCAGCCAAGGAGGTACCACAATCGGCTATGGCTACACCTTC.

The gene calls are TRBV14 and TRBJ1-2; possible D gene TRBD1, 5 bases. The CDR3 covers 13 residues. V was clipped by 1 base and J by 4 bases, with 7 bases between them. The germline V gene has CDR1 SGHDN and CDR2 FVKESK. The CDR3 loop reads CASSQGTFYGYTF. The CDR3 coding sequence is TGTGCCAGCAGCCAAGGGACATTCTATGGCTACACCTTC.

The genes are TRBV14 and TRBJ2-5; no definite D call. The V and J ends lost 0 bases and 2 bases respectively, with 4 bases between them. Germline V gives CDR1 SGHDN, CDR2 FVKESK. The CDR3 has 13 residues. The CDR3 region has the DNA TGTGCCAGCAGCCAAGAATTACAAGAGACCCAGTACTTC. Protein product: CASSQELQETQYF.

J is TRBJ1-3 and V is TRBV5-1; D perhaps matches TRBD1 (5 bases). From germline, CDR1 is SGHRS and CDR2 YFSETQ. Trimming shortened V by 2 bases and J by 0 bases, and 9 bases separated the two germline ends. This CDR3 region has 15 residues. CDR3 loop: CASSLGDYSGNTIYF. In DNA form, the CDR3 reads TGCGCCAGCAGCTTAGGGGATTACTCTGGAAACACCATATATTTT.

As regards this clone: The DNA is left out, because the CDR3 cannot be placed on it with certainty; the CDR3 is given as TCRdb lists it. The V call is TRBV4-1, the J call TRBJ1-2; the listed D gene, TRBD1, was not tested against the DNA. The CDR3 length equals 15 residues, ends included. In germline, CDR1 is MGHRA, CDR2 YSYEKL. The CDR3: CASSQEVGQGSILGF.

The CDR3 protein is CASSPGQGLSSWVYGYTF. The CDR3 DNA sequence: TGTGCCAGCAGCCCGGGACAGGGCCTTTCCTCCTGGGTCTATGGCTACACCTTC. This chain uses TRBV27 with TRBJ1-2; 9 bases are shared with TRBD1. Germline-derived CDR1 and CDR2 are MNHEY and SMNVEV (reference sequence). The CDR3 is made up of 18 amino acids. Trimming took 6 bases from V and 4 from J; bases not matched to a gene: 18.

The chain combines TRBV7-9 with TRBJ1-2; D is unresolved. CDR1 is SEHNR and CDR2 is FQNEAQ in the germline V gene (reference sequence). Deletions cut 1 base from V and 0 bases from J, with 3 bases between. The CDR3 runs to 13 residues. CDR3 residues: CASSLVSNYGYTF. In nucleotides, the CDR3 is TGTGCCAGCAGCTTAGTCTCTAACTATGGCTACACCTTC.

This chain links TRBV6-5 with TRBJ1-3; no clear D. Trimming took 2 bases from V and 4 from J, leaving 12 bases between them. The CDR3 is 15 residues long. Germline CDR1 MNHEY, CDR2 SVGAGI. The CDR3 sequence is CASSYSQDSGNTIYF. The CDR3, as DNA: TGTGCCAGCAGTTACAGCCAAGACTCGGGAAACACCATATATTTT.

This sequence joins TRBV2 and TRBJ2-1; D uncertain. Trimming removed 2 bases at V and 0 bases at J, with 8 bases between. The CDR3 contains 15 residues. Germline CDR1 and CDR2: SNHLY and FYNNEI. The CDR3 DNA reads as TGTGCCAGCAGTGAACAAGCGAGCTCCTACAATGAGCAGTTCTTC. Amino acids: CASSEQASSYNEQFF. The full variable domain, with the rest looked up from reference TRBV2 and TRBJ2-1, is EPEVTQTPSHQVTQMGQEVILRCVPISNHLYFYWYRQILGQKVEFLVSFYNNEISEKSEIFDDQFSVERPDGSNFTLKIRSTKLEDSAMYFCASSEQASSYNEQFFGPGTRLTVL.

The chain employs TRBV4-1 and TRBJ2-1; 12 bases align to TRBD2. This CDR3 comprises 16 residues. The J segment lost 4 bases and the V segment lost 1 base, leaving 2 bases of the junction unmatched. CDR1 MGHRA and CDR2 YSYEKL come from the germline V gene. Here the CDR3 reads CASSQGLAGGYNEQFF. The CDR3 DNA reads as TGCGCCAGCAGCCAAGGTCTAGCGGGAGGGTACAATGAGCAGTTCTTC.

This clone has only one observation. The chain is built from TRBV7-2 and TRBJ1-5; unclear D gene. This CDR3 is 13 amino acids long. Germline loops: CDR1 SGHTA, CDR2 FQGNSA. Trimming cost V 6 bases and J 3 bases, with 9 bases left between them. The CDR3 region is CASRGRYNQPQHF. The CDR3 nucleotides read TGTGCCAGCAGGGGCAGATACAATCAGCCCCAGCATTTT.

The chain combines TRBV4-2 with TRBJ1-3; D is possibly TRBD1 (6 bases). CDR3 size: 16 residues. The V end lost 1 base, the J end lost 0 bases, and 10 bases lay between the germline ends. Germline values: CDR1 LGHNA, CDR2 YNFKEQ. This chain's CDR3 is CASSQGQALSGNTIYF. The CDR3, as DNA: TGTGCCAGCAGCCAAGGACAGGCCCTCTCTGGAAACACCATATATTTT.